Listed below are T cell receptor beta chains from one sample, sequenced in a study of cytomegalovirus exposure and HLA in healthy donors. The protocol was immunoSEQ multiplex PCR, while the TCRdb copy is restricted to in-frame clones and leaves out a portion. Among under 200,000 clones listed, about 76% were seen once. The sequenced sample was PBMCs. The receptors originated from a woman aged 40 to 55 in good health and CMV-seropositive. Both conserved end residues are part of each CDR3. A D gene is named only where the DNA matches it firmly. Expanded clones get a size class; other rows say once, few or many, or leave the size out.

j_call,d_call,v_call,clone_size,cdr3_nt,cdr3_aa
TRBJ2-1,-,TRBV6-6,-,TGTGCCAGCAGTTCAAAATTCTACAATGAGCAGTTCTTC,CASSSKFYNEQFF
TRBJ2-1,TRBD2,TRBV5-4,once,TGTGCCAGCAGCTTGAACCCGGGAGGGCCCAATGAGCAGTTCTTC,CASSLNPGGPNEQFF
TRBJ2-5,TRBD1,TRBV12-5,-,TGTGCTAGTGGTTTGACTAGGACAGGGAAGGAGGTGACCCAGTACTTC,CASGLTRTGKEVTQYF
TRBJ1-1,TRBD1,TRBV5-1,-,TGCGCCAGCAGCTTGGATCCAGGGGGAAGAGCTTTCTTT,CASSLDPGGRAFF
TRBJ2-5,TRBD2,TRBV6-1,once,TGTGCCAGCAGTGAGAGCCTACCTAGCGGGGGTAGGGAGACCCAGTACTTC,CASSESLPSGGRETQYF
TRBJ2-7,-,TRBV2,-,TGTGCCAGCAGTGTAGCATCCTACTCCTACGAGCAGTACTTC,CASSVASYSYEQYF
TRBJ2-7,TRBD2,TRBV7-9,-,TGTGCCAGCAGCTTAGGACCCGGACTAGCGGGAGACGAGCAGTACTTC,CASSLGPGLAGDEQYF
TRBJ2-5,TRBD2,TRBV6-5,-,TGTGCCAGCGGTTTAGCGGGAGAACCCCAAGAGACCCAGTACTTC,CASGLAGEPQETQYF
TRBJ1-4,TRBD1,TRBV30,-,TGTGCCTGGGACAGGGGGCTGGAAGAAAAACTGTTTTTT,CAWDRGLEEKLFF
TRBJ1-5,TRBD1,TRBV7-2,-,TGTGCCAGCAGCATGGACAGGGGTGGTCGTCAGCCCCAGCATTTT,CASSMDRGGRQPQHF
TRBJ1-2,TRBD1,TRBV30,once,TGTGCCTGGCGGACAGGGGCGGACTATGGCTACACCTTC,CAWRTGADYGYTF
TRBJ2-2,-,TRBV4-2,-,TGTGCCAGCAGCCTAGTAGATTTGAGCAGGGAGCTGTTTTTT,CASSLVDLSRELFF
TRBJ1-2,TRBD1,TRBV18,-,TGTGCCAGCTCGGCAGGGGGCTCGGATGGCTACACCTTC,CASSAGGSDGYTF
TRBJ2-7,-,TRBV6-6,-,TGTGCCAGCTCGTCCCAAGAGGGTTACGAGCAGTACTTC,CASSSQEGYEQYF
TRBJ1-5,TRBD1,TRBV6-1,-,TGTGCCAGCAGTGGGACAGGGGGCCCCGGGGGGCCCCAGCATTTT,CASSGTGGPGGPQHF
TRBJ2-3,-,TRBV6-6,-,TGTGCCAGCCGTATTTCCGACTTCACAGATACGCAGTATTTT,CASRISDFTDTQYF
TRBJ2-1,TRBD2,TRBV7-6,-,TGTGCCAGCAGCTTAGGTCTAGCGGAAGACAATGAGCAGTTCTTC,CASSLGLAEDNEQFF
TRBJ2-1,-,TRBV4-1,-,TGCGCCAGCAGCCAAGAGGGGGGAGAATGGGATGAGCAGTTCTTC,CASSQEGGEWDEQFF
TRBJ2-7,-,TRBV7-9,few,TGTGCCAGCAGCGATGACAGTCGTAGCTCCTACGAGCAGTACTTC,CASSDDSRSSYEQYF
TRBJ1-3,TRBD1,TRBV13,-,TGTGCCAGCAGCTTGACAGGGGATTTAGGAAACACCATATATTTT,CASSLTGDLGNTIYF
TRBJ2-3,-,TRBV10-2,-,TGCGCCAGCAGCGTTACAGGGCGAGCAGATACGCAGTATTTT,CASSVTGRADTQYF
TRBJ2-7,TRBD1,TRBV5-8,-,TGTGCCAGCAGCTGGGGACAGGGGGGCTACGAGCAGTACTTC,CASSWGQGGYEQYF
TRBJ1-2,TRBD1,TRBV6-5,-,TGTGCCAGCAGTTGGACAGGGGGGATGGATGGCTACACCTTC,CASSWTGGMDGYTF
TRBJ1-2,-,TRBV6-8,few,TGTGCCAGCAGTTACTCGGCACTCCTCGGGGGGAACTATGGCTACACCTTC,CASSYSALLGGNYGYTF
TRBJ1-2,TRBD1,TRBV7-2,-,TGTGCCAGCAGCTTCATCACGACAGGGGTGGGGTATGGCTACACCTTC,CASSFITTGVGYGYTF
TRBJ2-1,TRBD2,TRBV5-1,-,TGCGCCAGCAGCTTGGCGAGCGGGAGGGCCTTCTACAATGAGCAGTTCTTC,CASSLASGRAFYNEQFF
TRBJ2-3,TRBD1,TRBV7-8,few,TGTGCCAGCAGCTTAGCAGGGCAGGGGGCCCATTTAGATACGCAGTATTTT,CASSLAGQGAHLDTQYF
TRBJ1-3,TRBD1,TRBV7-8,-,TGTGCCAGCAGCTCGGGACAGGGAGATGGAAACACCATATATTTT,CASSSGQGDGNTIYF
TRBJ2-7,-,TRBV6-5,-,TGTGCCAGCAGACAGGGCTCCTACGAGCAGTACTTC,CASRQGSYEQYF
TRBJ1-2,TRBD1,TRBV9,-,TGTGCCAGCAGCGCCCGACAGGGAGGTGTCTATGGCTACACCTTC,CASSARQGGVYGYTF
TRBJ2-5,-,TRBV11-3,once,TGTGCCAGCAGCTTAACCACAAGAGGTACAGAGACCCAGTACTTC,CASSLTTRGTETQYF
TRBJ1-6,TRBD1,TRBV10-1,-,TGCGCCAGTTCGGGACAGGAAAGAACCTATAATTCACCCCTCCACTTT,CASSGQERTYNSPLHF
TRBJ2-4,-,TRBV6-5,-,TGTGCCAGCAGTGAACAGATAGCCAAAAACATTCAGTACTTC,CASSEQIAKNIQYF
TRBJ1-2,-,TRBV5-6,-,TGTGCCAGCAGCTTGCTAGGGAGCGATGGCTACACCTTC,CASSLLGSDGYTF
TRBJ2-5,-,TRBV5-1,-,TGCGCCAGCGTTGTACGGGGCGGGGACCAAGAGACCCAGTACTTC,CASVVRGGDQETQYF
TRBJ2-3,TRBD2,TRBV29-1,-,TGCAGCGCCATAGCGGGGGTTCCAGATACGCAGTATTTT,CSAIAGVPDTQYF
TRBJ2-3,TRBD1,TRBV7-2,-,TGTGCCAGCAGCTACGGGACAGGGAGAACAGATACGCAGTATTTT,CASSYGTGRTDTQYF
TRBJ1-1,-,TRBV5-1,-,TGCGCCAGCAGCCTTACAACCCCGCCCTTTGCTTTCTTT,CASSLTTPPFAFF
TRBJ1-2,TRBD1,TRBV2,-,TGTGCCAGCAGCGGGTACAGGGGAGGATCGGGCTACACCTTC,CASSGYRGGSGYTF
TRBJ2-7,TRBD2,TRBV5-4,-,TGTGCCAGCAGCTCTGCAGGGACTAGCGCCTACGAGCAGTACTTC,CASSSAGTSAYEQYF
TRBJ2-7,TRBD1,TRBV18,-,TGTGCCAGCTCACCCGGGACAGGGAGATCCGACTCCTACGAGCAGTACTTC,CASSPGTGRSDSYEQYF
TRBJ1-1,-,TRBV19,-,TGTGCCAGTAGTATCGGTTCCCAGAACACTGAAGCTTTCTTT,CASSIGSQNTEAFF